The sequence of this TCR beta chain was determined in a study of spatial heterogeneity in lung cancer. Every cDNA TCR molecule received its own unique molecular identifier. MiXCR, applied by TCRdb to the 5' RACE reads, yields one record per CDR3 protein. This sample yields about 3,500 distinct CDR3 sequences, of which just over 5% are seen a single time; 32% belongs to the top ten. By share of the sample, this clonotype is medium-sized. Its antigen remains unknown. Stated time point: sample taken at primary tumor resection. In germline, CDR1 is SGDLS, CDR2 YYNGEE. Deletions cut 0 bases from V and 2 bases from J, with 11 bases between. CDR3 length equals 16 residues. Study-wide results and limits: Counts of expanded intratumoral alpha and beta TCRs tracked tumor mutation counts.

This clonotype was sampled from a female donor with early-stage non-small cell lung cancer. This chain joins TRBV9 and TRBJ2-2; TRBD1 is a possible D gene (5 bases). The starting material was lung tumor tissue, obtained at surgery. The CDR3 DNA reads as TGTGCCAGCAGCGTAGCGACAGCCGCAAACACCGGGGAGCTGTTTTTT. Its translation is CASSVATAANTGELFF.